A single sample gave rise to the 9 T cell receptor beta chains below, sequenced in a study of T-cell memory formation after mild COVID-19. TCRdb passed the 5' RACE reads through MiXCR, listing each CDR3 protein once. The sample shows 300,000 to 350,000 distinct CDR3 sequences, approximately 20% of them seen only once. Source material: PBMCs or a T cell subset sorted from them (not recorded which). These receptors were obtained from a man aged 18 to 30 who had mild COVID-19 (a few samples of this study predate the infection). Cell type and time point are not known.

The rearrangement uses TRBV7-9 and TRBJ1-1; D remains ambiguous. This CDR3 spans 12 amino acids. The germline V gene encodes CDR1 SEHNR and CDR2 FQNEAQ (reference sequence). Trimming took 5 bases from V and 9 from J, leaving 13 bases between them. The CDR3 bases are TGTGCCAGCAGCGCCCGGACGGTGAAAGCTTTCTTT. Its protein is CASSARTVKAFF.

This clonotype was detected only a few times. The chain uses TRBV6-1 and TRBJ1-1; D call uncertain. This CDR3 comprises 11 residues. V was cut by 6 bases and J by 4 bases, with 6 bases left in between. Germline loops: CDR1 MNHNS, CDR2 SASEGT. The CDR3 sequence: CASRWVTEAFF. In DNA form, the CDR3 reads TGTGCCAGCAGATGGGTCACTGAAGCTTTCTTT.

The rearrangement uses TRBV9 and TRBJ1-6, with TRBD1 identical over 12 bases. The CDR3 has 17 residues. V trimming: 4 bases; J trimming: 2 bases; junction bases outside the gene matches: 4. Germline CDR1 reads SGDLS; CDR2 reads YYNGEE. CDR3 region: CASSQGQGAPYNSPLHF. Here the CDR3 DNA reads TGTGCCAGCAGCCAGGGACAGGGGGCTCCCTATAATTCACCCCTCCACTTT. The variable domain in full, with the rest retrieved from reference TRBV9 and TRBJ1-6, is DSGVTQTPKHLITATGQRVTLRCSPRSGDLSVYWYQQSLDQGLQFLIQYYNGEERAKGNILERFSAQQFPDLHSELNLSSLELGDSALYFCASSQGQGAPYNSPLHFGNGTRLTVT.

This clonotype has only a few counts. The chain combines TRBV5-1 with TRBJ2-7, with 10 bases identical to TRBD1. This CDR3 is 16 amino acids long. The germline gives CDR1 SGHRS, CDR2 YFSETQ. The junction had 12 bases not matched to a gene; V was cut back by 4 bases and J by 5 bases. The CDR3, as DNA: TGCGCCAGCAGCCCCCCCGCAGCGACAGGGGGCCACGAGCAGTACTTC. Translation: CASSPPAATGGHEQYF.

This chain links TRBV18 with TRBJ2-5, with D possibly matching TRBD1 (6 bases). The V and J ends lost 3 bases and 5 bases respectively, with 13 bases between them. Germline lookup yields CDR1 KGHSH and CDR2 LQKENI. The CDR3 consists of 14 residues. For the CDR3, the DNA is TGTGCCAGCTCACCCAGGACAGATTCGGAGACCCAGTACTTC. It yields the protein CASSPRTDSETQYF. The variable domain in full, completed from reference TRBV18 and TRBJ2-5, reads NAGVMQNPRHLVRRRGQEARLRCSPMKGHSHVYWYRQLPEEGLKFMVYLQKENIIDESGMPKERFSAEFPKEGPSILRIQQVVRGDSAAYFCASSPRTDSETQYFGPGTRLLVL.

J is TRBJ2-5 and V is TRBV28, with 10 bases fitting TRBD1. This CDR3 is built from 15 residues. Germline trimming cut 3 bases from V and 3 bases from J; bases unmatched to any gene: 4. Germline CDR1 MDHEN, CDR2 SYDVKM. The CDR3 loop is CASSLSGTGEETQYF. In DNA, the CDR3 is TGTGCCAGCAGTTTGTCCGGGACAGGGGAAGAGACCCAGTACTTC.

This chain links TRBV7-8 with TRBJ2-3; D is possibly TRBD1 (7 bases). The V gene lost 1 base and the J gene lost 6 bases, with 14 bases spanning the gap. The length of the CDR3 is 15 residues. CDR1 SGHVS and CDR2 FQNEAQ come from the germline V gene. The CDR3 bases are TGTGCCAGCAGCTTAGGCCAGGGGGGCCCGGATACGCAGTATTTT. This translates into CASSLGQGGPDTQYF.

In its sample, this clonotype was seen a few times. V and J are TRBV10-2 and TRBJ2-3; TRBD2 agrees at 13 bases. CDR3 length equals 15 residues. Germline CDR1 and CDR2: WSHSY and SAAADI. The ends lost 11 bases at V and 5 bases at J; junction bases unmatched: 10. The CDR3 region is CAVGGTSGVLDTQYF. The CDR3 coding sequence is TGCGCCGTCGGGGGGACTAGCGGGGTCCTAGATACGCAGTATTTT.

In this sample, this clonotype turned up a few times. This rearrangement joins TRBV6-5 to TRBJ1-1; the D gene is possibly TRBD1 (5 bases). The CDR3 extends over 13 amino acids. V was trimmed by 5 bases and J by 0 bases, leaving 7 bases between them. From germline, CDR1 is MNHEY and CDR2 SVGAGI. The CDR3 loop is CASSGHLNTEAFF. The CDR3 nucleotides read TGTGCCAGCAGTGGACACCTGAACACTGAAGCTTTCTTT.